The clone carrying this T cell receptor (beta chain) has a handful of counts. Antigen: not known. This sample is drawn from a study of response to subunit inactivated influenza vaccine. Notes on the study in general: After each seasonal influenza vaccination, few new T cells are recruited, the authors suggested.

Germline V gene lookup returns CDR1 SGHTA and CDR2 FQGNSA. The V and J ends lost 2 bases and 1 base respectively, with 11 bases between them. The CDR3 contains 15 residues. Each CDR3 protein gets one entry after TCRdb re-called the RT-PCR reads with MiXCR. The table records about 500,000 distinct CDR3 sequences, 6% to 9% of them present only once. This TCR came from a man aged 50 to 69 who received an inactivated influenza vaccine. Source: PBMCs from blood, taken around 25 months after vaccination. This sequence joins TRBV7-2 and TRBJ1-1; D possibly corresponds to TRBD1 (6 bases). The CDR3 DNA is TGTGCCAGCAGCTTACTGGGACACAGGAACACTGAAGCTTTCTTT. Translation: CASSLLGHRNTEAFF. The variable domain in full, with the rest retrieved from reference TRBV7-2 and TRBJ1-1, is GAGVSQSPSNKVTEKGKDVELRCDPISGHTALYWYRQSLGQGLEFLIYFQGNSAPDKSGLPSDRFSAERTGGSVSTLTIQRTQQEDSAVYLCASSLLGHRNTEAFFGQGTRLTVV.